Included here is one T cell receptor (beta chain) sequence, with context. Some clones are missing from TCRdb's copy, which holds only in-frame ones; the method was immunoSEQ multiplex PCR. In the table there are a few hundred thousand clones, nearly 90% of which are singletons. The sample originates from a study of blood T cell repertoires in COVID-19. Across the study: Sample material is recorded as cDNA or gDNA derived from T cells, B-cell-depleted T cells, or PBMCs.

Material for sequencing was PBMCs or T cells enriched from blood (not recorded which). This TCR was sampled from a man aged 25-45 years who had been exposed to COVID-19.

The CDR3 bases are TGTGCCAGCACCGCGACAGGAGCCTACGAGCAGTACTTC. Protein: CASTATGAYEQYF. This chain uses TRBV7-2 with TRBJ2-7; tentative D call: TRBD1 (6 bases). The CDR3 has 13 residues. Germline values: CDR1 SGHTA, CDR2 FQGNSA. Trimming pared 7 bases from V and 2 bases from J, leaving 12 bases between.